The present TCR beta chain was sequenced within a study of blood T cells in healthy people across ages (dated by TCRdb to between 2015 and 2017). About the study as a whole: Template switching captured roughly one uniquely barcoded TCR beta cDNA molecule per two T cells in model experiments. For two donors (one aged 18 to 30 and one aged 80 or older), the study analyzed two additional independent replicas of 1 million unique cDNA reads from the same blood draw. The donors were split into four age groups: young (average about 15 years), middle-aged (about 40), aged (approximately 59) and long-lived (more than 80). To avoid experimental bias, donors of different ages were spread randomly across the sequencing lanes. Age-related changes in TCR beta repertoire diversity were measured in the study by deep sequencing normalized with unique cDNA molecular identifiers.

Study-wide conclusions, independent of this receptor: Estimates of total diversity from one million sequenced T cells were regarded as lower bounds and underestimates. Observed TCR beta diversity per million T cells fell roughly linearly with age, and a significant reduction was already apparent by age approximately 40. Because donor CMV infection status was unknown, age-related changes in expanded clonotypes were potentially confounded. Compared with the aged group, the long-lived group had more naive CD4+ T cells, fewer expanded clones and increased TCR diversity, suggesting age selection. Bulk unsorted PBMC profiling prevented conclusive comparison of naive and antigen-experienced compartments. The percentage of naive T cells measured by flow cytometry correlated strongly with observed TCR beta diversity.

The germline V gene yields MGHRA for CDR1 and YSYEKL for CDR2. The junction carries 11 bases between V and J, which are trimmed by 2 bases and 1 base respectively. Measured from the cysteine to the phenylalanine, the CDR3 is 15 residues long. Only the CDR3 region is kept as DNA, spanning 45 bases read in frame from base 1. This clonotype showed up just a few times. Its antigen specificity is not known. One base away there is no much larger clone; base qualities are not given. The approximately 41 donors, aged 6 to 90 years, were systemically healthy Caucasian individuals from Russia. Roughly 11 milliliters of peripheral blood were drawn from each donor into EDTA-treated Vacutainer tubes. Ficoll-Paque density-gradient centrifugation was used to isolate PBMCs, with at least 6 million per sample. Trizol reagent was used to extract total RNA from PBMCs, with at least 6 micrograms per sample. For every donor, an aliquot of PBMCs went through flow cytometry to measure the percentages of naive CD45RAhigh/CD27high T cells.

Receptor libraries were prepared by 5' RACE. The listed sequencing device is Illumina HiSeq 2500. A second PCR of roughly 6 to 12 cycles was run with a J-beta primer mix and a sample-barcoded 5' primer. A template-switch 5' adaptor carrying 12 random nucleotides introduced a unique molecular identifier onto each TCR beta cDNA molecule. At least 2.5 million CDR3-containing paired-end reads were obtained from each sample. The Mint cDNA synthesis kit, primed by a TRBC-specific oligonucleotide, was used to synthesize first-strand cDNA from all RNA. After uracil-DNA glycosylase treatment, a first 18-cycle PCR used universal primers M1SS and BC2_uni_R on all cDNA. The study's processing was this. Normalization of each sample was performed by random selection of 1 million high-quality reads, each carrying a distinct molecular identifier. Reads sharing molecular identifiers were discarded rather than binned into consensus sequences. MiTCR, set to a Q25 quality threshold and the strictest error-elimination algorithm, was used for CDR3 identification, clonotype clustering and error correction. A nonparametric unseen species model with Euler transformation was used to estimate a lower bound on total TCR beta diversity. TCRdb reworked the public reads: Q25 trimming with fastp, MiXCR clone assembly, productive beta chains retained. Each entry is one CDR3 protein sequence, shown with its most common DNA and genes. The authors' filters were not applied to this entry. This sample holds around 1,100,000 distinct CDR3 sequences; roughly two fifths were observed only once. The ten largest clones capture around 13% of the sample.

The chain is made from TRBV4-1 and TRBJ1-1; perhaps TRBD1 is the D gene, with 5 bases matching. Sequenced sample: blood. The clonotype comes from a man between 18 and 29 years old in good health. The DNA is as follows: TGCGCCAGCAGCCAACTCGGGACGGGGAACACTGAAGCTTTCTTT. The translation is CASSQLGTGNTEAFF.